This T cell receptor (beta chain) was sequenced in a study of shared clonotypes between healthy human individuals (dated by TCRdb to the early 2020s). The study in broad terms: A couple of women and a few men aged 18 to 49 years were included in the cohort. Blood TCR repertoires of a handful of healthy adults were deeply sequenced to estimate repertoire size and the extent of clonotype sharing between individuals. For each donor, CD4 naive and CD4 memory were each given three plates, CD8 naive was given two plates, and CD8 memory was given one plate. To increase sequencing depth and limit assay-specific biases, different laboratories used diverse techniques to prepare libraries and sequence TCR repertoires. Between about 0.94 and 8.9 billion PBMCs per donor were obtained by leukapheresis.

Counted from cysteine to phenylalanine, this CDR3 has 17 amino acids. The read is trimmed to its CDR3 DNA, 51 bases read in frame from base 1. V was cut back by 4 bases and J by 2 bases, leaving a gap of 18 bases between them. The CDR1 and CDR2 encoded by the germline V gene are MDHEN and SYDVKM. TCR CDR3 regions were amplified from genomic DNA by multiplex PCR using the deep immunoSEQ assay. Genomic DNA extracted from each cell subset was distributed evenly over all wells of several immunoSEQ 96-well plates, and each plate served as one replicate. Each replicate PCR for sorted subsets received around 0.2 ug genomic DNA, equal to about 30,000 T cell genomes. The purified libraries were quantified using a Qubit 3.0 fluorometer, sized with a Bioanalyzer 2100, and then quantified again using the KAPA Library Quantification kit. A separate single-read 150-cycle Illumina NextSeq 550 flow cell was used to sequence each immunoSEQ 96-well plate. The authors processed their data as follows. Because only junctional sequences without quality scores were contained in the immunoSEQ output, filtering matching that applied to full-length reads could not be performed. Sequences were annotated with PyIR, a Python wrapper for IgBLAST v1.9, and V/J genes and CDR3 were assigned using IMGT germline references. Reads with weak V/J assignments (E-value above 1e-6), missing CDR3, stop codons, out-of-frame junctions, or ambiguous translated residues were removed. V3J clonotypes were defined as sequences sharing an identical inferred V gene, J gene, and CDR3 amino acid sequence. Percentage overlap between repertoires was computed as shared unique clonotypes divided by the size of the smaller repertoire. Richness of each repertoire was evaluated using RTK rarefaction, the Chao1 estimator, and Recon v2.1 estimates of unobserved clonotypes. Generation probabilities were computed with OLGA for all TCRbeta clonotypes obtained by the gDNA method from a handful of donors. TCRdb mirrors the immuneACCESS table, restricted to in-frame sequences. Some clones are absent from its copies; in checked studies, under half trace to an unresolved V gene, and the reason for the others is unknown. The V and J calls and clone size are taken from that table; D and trimming were inferred from the DNA. The sample yields fewer than 3 million clones; roughly 90% were counted once. The ten top clones hold 0.37% of the sample.

For this clone: Its antigen target is currently unknown. Within one base of it there is no much larger clone, and no base qualities were kept.

Healthy HIV-negative adults with no recently reported acute infections or vaccinations were included as donors. Every donor was a Caucasian adult living in Nashville, Tennessee, USA. CD4+ T cells were enriched through magnetic negative selection, after which naive cells were positively selected on CD45RA and the remaining negative fraction served as the memory subset. Blood was collected by leukapheresis, and PBMCs were isolated by Ficoll-Histopaque density gradient centrifugation and then cryopreserved in liquid nitrogen vapor phase. Purity and quantity of every magnetically sorted T cell population were checked by analytical flow cytometry. Genomic DNA was isolated from every sorted fraction and measured by UV absorbance on a Nanodrop 2000c. Overall study results and their limits: Based on pairwise subsampling, the degree of clonotype sharing among donors was expected to be affected by sequencing depth. The small number of donors limited the genetic and exposure-history diversity represented. Naive subsets generally had larger estimated clonotype richness than memory subsets did. Only blood was sampled, and tissue TCR repertoires likely differ from those in blood. Clonotypes shared by all four sorted-subset donors showed higher generation probabilities than non-shared clonotypes. Rarefaction of sorted-subset datasets indicated incomplete sequencing despite the large sequencing depth. When four donors were compared, the shared fraction of clonotypes was roughly 4.8% for naive CD4, approximately 3.5% for naive CD8, roughly 2.5% for memory CD4, and around 0.4% for memory CD8.

This clonotype was sampled from a young man in good health. Some clones in this sample may be carry-over from other donors' samples. The sequence is built from TRBV28 and TRBJ2-1, with the D segment identity uncertain. The sample consisted of naive CD4+ T cells from PBMCs. Explained via the paper, the cell subset or site label denotes: CD45RA+ positively selected. The DNA sequence is TGTGCCAGCAGTTCCCCCCCCGGACGCGGAGCCTACAATGAGCAGTTCTTC. This codes for CASSSPPGRGAYNEQFF.